This TCR beta chain was identified during a study of siplizumab effects on memory and regulatory T cells. General observations from the study: Only a minor fraction of alloreactive clones mapped to unstimulated subsets.

CDR1 and CDR2 from the germline V gene are LNHDA and SQIVND (reference sequence). V was clipped by 9 bases and J by 0 bases, with 18 bases between them. The CDR3 is 16 amino acids. In the case of this clone: The target antigen is unknown.

Sequencing was performed with immunoSEQ multiplex PCR; in TCRdb, only in-frame clones are kept and a portion is missing. Of some 62,000 clones in the sample, about 80% were seen once. The TCR comes from a human donor in good health. The chain recombines TRBV19 with TRBJ1-5, with TRBD1 as a possible D gene (5 bases). The sample comprised memory CD4+ T cells sorted from blood. CDR3 in amino acids: CASQPGQGISNQPQHF. CDR3 DNA sequence: TGTGCCAGCCAACCGGGGCAGGGTATTAGCAATCAGCCCCAGCATTTT.